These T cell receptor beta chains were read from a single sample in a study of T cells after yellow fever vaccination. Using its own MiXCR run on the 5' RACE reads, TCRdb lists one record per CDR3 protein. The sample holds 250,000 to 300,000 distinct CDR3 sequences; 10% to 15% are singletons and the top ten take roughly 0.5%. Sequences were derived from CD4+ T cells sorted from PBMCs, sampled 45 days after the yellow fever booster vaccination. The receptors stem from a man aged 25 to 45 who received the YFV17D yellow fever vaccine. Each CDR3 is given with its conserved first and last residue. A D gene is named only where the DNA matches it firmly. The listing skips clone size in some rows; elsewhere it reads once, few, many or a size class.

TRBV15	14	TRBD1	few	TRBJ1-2	TGTGCCACCAGCCAGGGACAGGGGGCGTGGGGCTACACCTTC	CATSQGQGAWGYTF
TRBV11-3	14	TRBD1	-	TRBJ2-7	TGTGCCAGCAGCTCAGCGACAGGGAAATACGAGCAGTACTTC	CASSSATGKYEQYF
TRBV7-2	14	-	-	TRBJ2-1	TGTGCCAGCAGCTTAGCGAAAGGACCTAATGAGCAGTTCTTC	CASSLAKGPNEQFF
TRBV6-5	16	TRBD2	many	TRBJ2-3	TGTGCCAGCAGTTACTCTGGGAGCGGGATACCAGATACGCAGTATTTT	CASSYSGSGIPDTQYF
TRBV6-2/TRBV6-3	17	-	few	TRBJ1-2	TGTGCCAGCAGTTACGCCCACTTGGGTAAACTTAACTATGGCTACACCTTC	CASSYAHLGKLNYGYTF
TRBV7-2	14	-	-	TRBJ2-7	TGTGCCAGCAGCTTAGCGCTGTTCTCCTACGAGCAGTACTTC	CASSLALFSYEQYF
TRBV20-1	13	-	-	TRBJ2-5	TGCAGTGCTAGAGATCCCCTGGGGGAGACCCAGTACTTC	CSARDPLGETQYF
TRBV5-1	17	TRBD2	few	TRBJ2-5	TGCGCCAGCAGCTTGAAAGGACTAGCGGAGAAGGGCGAGACCCAGTACTTC	CASSLKGLAEKGETQYF
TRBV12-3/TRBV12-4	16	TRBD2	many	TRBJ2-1	TGTGCCAGCAGCCGGAGACGACTAGCGGGCAACAATGAGCAGTTCTTC	CASSRRRLAGNNEQFF
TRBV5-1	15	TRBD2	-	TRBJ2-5	TGCGCCAGCAGTTTGAGCGGGATTTTTCAAGAGACCCAGTACTTC	CASSLSGIFQETQYF
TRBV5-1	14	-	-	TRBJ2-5	TGCGCCAGCAGCGGAGGGGGCCGTGTCGAGACCCAGTACTTC	CASSGGGRVETQYF
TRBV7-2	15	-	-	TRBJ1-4	TGTGCCAGCGCCCCCGGGCGACCGACTAATGAAAAACTGTTTTTT	CASAPGRPTNEKLFF
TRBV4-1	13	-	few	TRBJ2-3	TGCGCCAGCAGCCAAGCCTTACTAGAGACGCAGTATTTT	CASSQALLETQYF
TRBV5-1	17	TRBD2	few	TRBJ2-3	TGCGCCAGCAGCTTGGTAAAACTAGCGGGAGGGTCAGATACGCAGTATTTT	CASSLVKLAGGSDTQYF
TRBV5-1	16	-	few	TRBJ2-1	TGCGCCAGCACGCCCGTCAGTGTAACGGGAGCAAATGAGCAGTTCTTC	CASTPVSVTGANEQFF
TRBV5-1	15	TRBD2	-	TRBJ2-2	TGCGCCAGTACTCATAGCGGGACCAACACCGGGGAGCTGTTTTTT	CASTHSGTNTGELFF
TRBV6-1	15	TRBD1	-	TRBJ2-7	TGTGCCAGCCGGCCAGGGGACAGGGGATTCTACGAGCAGTACTTC	CASRPGDRGFYEQYF
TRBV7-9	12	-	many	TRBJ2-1	TGTGCCAGCAGCTTAATAGAGGTTGAGCAGTTCTTC	CASSLIEVEQFF
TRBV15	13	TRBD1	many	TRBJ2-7	TGTGCCACCAGCGCTGGGACAGGCTACGAGCAGTACTTC	CATSAGTGYEQYF
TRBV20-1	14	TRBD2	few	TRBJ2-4	TGCAGTGCAAAAACGGGGGGGTTAGGAAACATTCAGTACTTC	CSAKTGGLGNIQYF
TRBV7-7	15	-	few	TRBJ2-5	TGTGCCAGCAGCCGAGCCGGGACGGGACAAGAGACCCAGTACTTC	CASSRAGTGQETQYF
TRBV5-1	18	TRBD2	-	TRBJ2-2	TGCGCCAGCAGCTTAATCGGACTAGCGGGAAAGAACACCGGGGAGCTGTTTTTT	CASSLIGLAGKNTGELFF
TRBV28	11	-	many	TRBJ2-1	TGTGCCAGCAGTAGATCCAATGAGCAGTTCTTC	CASSRSNEQFF
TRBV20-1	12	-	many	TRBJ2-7	TGCAGTGCTAGAGGTGGGCTCTACGAGCAGTACTTC	CSARGGLYEQYF
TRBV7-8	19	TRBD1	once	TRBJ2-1	TGTGCCAGCAGCAATAGAGGGGGTGTCCGTGACAGGGAATACAATGAGCAGTTCTTC	CASSNRGGVRDREYNEQFF
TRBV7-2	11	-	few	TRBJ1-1	TGTGCCAGCAGCTTAGTGGGCGGGGCTTTCTTT	CASSLVGGAFF
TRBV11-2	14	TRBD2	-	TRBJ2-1	TGTGCCAGCAGCTTACAGCGGGGGGACAATGAGCAGTTCTTC	CASSLQRGDNEQFF
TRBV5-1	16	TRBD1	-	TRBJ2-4	TGCGCCAGCAGCCAAGGGACAGGGGTCTCCCAAAACATTCAGTACTTC	CASSQGTGVSQNIQYF
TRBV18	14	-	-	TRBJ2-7	TGTGCCAGCTCATTCAGTCCGAGCTCCTACGAGCAGTACTTC	CASSFSPSSYEQYF
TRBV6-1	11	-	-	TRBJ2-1	TGTGCCACCGGTGCCGAAACCGAGCAGTTCTTC	CATGAETEQFF
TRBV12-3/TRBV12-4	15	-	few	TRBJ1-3	TGTGCCAGCAGTTTACCGACGGGCAGGGGAAACACCATATATTTT	CASSLPTGRGNTIYF
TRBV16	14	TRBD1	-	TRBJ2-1	TGTGCCAGCAGCCAATCTCCCGACAGGGAAGAGCAGTTCTTC	CASSQSPDREEQFF
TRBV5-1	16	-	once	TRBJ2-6	TGCGCCAGCAGCGCCTCCCTTGTTCCTGGGGCCAACGTCCTGACTTTC	CASSASLVPGANVLTF
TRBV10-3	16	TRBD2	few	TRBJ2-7	TGTGCCATCAGTGGGGGACTAGCGGTTACATACTACGAGCAGTACTTC	CAISGGLAVTYYEQYF
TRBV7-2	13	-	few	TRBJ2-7	TGTGCCAGCAGCTCCGGACCAAGGGGCGAGCAGTACTTC	CASSSGPRGEQYF
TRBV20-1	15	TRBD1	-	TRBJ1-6	TGCAGTGCTAGAGGAAGCGGGACAGGGCTTACACCCCTCCACTTT	CSARGSGTGLTPLHF
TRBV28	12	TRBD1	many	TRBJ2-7	TGTGCCAGCACGGACAGGGTTTACGAGCAGTACTTC	CASTDRVYEQYF
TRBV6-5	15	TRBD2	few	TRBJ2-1	TGTGCCAGCAGTTACGCTAGCGGGAGTAGGAATGAGCAGTTCTTC	CASSYASGSRNEQFF
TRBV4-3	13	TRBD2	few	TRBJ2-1	TGCGCCAGCAGCCAAGATCTAGGGCGGGAGGAGTTCTTC	CASSQDLGREEFF
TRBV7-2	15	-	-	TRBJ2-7	TGTGCCAGCAGCCCACAGGTAGAGAGGAACTACGAGCAGTACTTC	CASSPQVERNYEQYF